The T cell receptor (beta chain) described here comes from a study of cytomegalovirus exposure and HLA in healthy donors. The PCR ran on 60 Vbeta and 13 Jbeta primers. Per the authors' pipeline: Around 11 million shared chains were among the 60 million to 80 million unique TCR beta chains that a later analysis counted. The protocol was immunoSEQ multiplex PCR, while the TCRdb copy is restricted to in-frame clones and leaves out a portion. The V and J calls and clone size come from that table; D and trimming were worked out from the DNA. The sample holds about 210,000 clones, approximately 90% seen once. CDR1 LNHDA and CDR2 SQIVND come from the germline V gene (reference sequence). Trimming stripped 7 bases from V and 8 bases from J, with 15 bases between. This CDR3 spans 13 amino acids. Overall study findings and caveats: HLA alleles showed associations with fewer than 20,000 TCR beta sequences in a later analysis, at a 0.05 false discovery rate.

With respect to this clone: The antigen is undetermined.

The receptor was isolated from a boy younger than 10 in good health and CMV-seronegative. The chain links TRBV19 to TRBJ2-1, with D maybe TRBD2 (5 bases). Material: PBMCs. CDR3 nucleotide sequence: TGTGCCAGTAACCGGGGTGCCGGGGATGAGCAGTTCTTC. It specifies CASNRGAGDEQFF.